This T cell receptor beta chain was sequenced in a study of blood T cell repertoires in COVID-19. Background on the study: Sample material is recorded as cDNA or gDNA derived from T cells, B-cell-depleted T cells, or PBMCs.

Measured with immunoSEQ multiplex PCR; TCRdb has only the in-frame clones, and not every one. The data show hundreds of thousands of clones, over 75% seen once. The V end lost 5 bases, the J end lost 3 bases, and 13 bases lay between the germline ends. From germline, CDR1 is GTSNPN and CDR2 SVGIG (reference sequence). CDR3 length: 13 amino acids. The sequenced material came from peripheral blood. V gene TRBV30 combines with J gene TRBJ1-1, with D uncertain. The sequence came from a woman in her thirties with acute or convalescent COVID-19. The CDR3 here is CAWQSGRDTEAFF. In nucleotides, the CDR3 is TGTGCCTGGCAGTCTGGGAGGGACACTGAAGCTTTCTTT.